The clone carrying this T cell receptor beta chain was seen many times. Its antigen is unknown. This entry belongs to a study of T cells in Graves' hyperthyroidism and ophthalmopathy. Lactation, pregnancy, other autoimmune disease or uncontrolled infection led to exclusion of patients. The germline V and J ends were trimmed by 2 bases and 2 bases, with 4 bases remaining between them. The germline V gene encodes CDR1 SGHAT and CDR2 FQDESV (reference sequence). There are 14 residues in the CDR3. Whole-study findings and limits: In blood, most of the thyroid clonotypes expanded above 0.001 were also present.

RNA transcripts yielded amplified TCR beta CDR3 regions. Carried out on the TCR CDR3, a first-round RT-PCR used the HTBI primer set. TCRdb ran MiXCR on the multiplex PCR reads and lists one entry per CDR3 protein. The sample lists about 590,000 distinct CDR3 sequences, approximately 14% occurring once. What was sequenced was blood. J is TRBJ2-6 and V is TRBV11-1, with unresolved D. This receptor was identified in a woman in her thirties with Graves' hyperthyroidism. The CDR3 reads CASSLWAGANVLTF. The CDR3 DNA follows: TGTGCCAGCAGCTTATGGGCTGGGGCCAACGTCCTGACTTTC.